The following is a T cell receptor (beta chain) sequence with its context. The data stem from a study of blood T cell repertoires in COVID-19. About the study: The United States, Italy and Spain provided the acute and convalescent COVID-19 samples. In each case, the material was cDNA or gDNA derived from T cells, B-cell-depleted T cells, or PBMCs.

As processed by the authors: Researchers report that nucleated cell counts were estimated from reference gene primer amplification. Profiling relied on immunoSEQ multiplex PCR, and the TCRdb table lists in-frame clones only, not all of them. The V and J calls and clone size come from that table; D and trimming were worked out from the DNA. The sample contains 100,000 to 150,000 clones, about 83% of which appear only once. This CDR3 has 14 amino acids. Trimming removed 0 bases at V and 7 bases at J, with 11 bases between. Germline loops: CDR1 SGHRS, CDR2 YFSETQ. Sequencing used peripheral blood. This receptor was identified in a man in his 70s with acute or convalescent COVID-19. J is TRBJ2-4 and V is TRBV5-1, with D possibly TRBD1 on 7 matching bases. CDR3 loop: CASSLEAGGNIQYF. DNA for the CDR3: TGCGCCAGCAGCTTGGAGGCAGGGGGGAACATTCAGTACTTC.